The subject of this entry is one T cell receptor (beta chain). Recruited during active infection, patients (from Seattle) were subsequently followed longitudinally. Germline V lookup: CDR1 SQVTM, CDR2 ANQGSEA. The CDR3 is made up of 13 amino acids. V trimming: 6 bases; J trimming: 5 bases; junction bases outside the gene matches: 7. Original processing notes: Nucleated cell counts were estimated from reference gene primer amplification. Libraries were prepared by immunoSEQ multiplex PCR; TCRdb keeps only in-frame clonotypes and omits some of them. From that table come the V and J calls and clone size; the DNA was used to work out D and trimming. The data contain fewer than 350,000 clones, approximately 90% of them seen just once; the ten biggest clones take up 1.5% to 2%. This entry comes from a study of blood T cell repertoires in COVID-19.

Sequencing was done on a sample of peripheral blood. The clonotype was recovered from a woman aged 30 to 39 with COVID-19, enrolled during active disease. The J gene is TRBJ1-1, the V gene TRBV29-1; 9 bases agree with TRBD1. The CDR3 DNA sequence: TGCAGCGTCGACCGGGACAGGGTTACTGAAGCTTTCTTT. It is translated as CSVDRDRVTEAFF.